This T cell receptor beta chain was captured in a study of identical twins. Study-level results: Because invariant MAIT and iNKT cells could be present, zero-insertion analyses could be partly confounded. Twins shared beta out-of-frame sequences in excess, but this excess was weaker.

TCRdb processed the 5' RACE reads anew with MiXCR; each CDR3 protein has one entry. This sample has 520,000 or so distinct CDR3 sequences; around 20% occur once, and the top ten carry 0.75% to 0.95%. CDR1 is SGHAT and CDR2 is FQNNGV in the germline V gene. The CDR3 runs 18 residues. Losses at the gene ends were 5 bases for V and 2 bases for J; bases not matched to a gene: 18. On this clonotype itself: Its antigen is still unknown.

Another study also made use of these data, one on T cells expressing NK-cell markers. This second report adds: From sorted CD3+CD56+NKG2C+, CD3+CD56+NKG2C- and CD3+CD56-NKG2C+ T cells came the TCR beta repertoires. It was still unclear whether expanded NKG2C+ T cell clones were HCMV specific.

This sequence was found in a woman aged 18-29 years in good health. Sequencing was performed on CD4+ T cells sorted from blood. J is TRBJ2-7 and V is TRBV11-2, with TRBD1 matching over 7 bases. DNA of the CDR3: TGTGCCAGCAGCCCACGCCACTCGACAGGGTCGTGGGCCTACGAGCAGTACTTC. It encodes CASSPRHSTGSWAYEQYF.